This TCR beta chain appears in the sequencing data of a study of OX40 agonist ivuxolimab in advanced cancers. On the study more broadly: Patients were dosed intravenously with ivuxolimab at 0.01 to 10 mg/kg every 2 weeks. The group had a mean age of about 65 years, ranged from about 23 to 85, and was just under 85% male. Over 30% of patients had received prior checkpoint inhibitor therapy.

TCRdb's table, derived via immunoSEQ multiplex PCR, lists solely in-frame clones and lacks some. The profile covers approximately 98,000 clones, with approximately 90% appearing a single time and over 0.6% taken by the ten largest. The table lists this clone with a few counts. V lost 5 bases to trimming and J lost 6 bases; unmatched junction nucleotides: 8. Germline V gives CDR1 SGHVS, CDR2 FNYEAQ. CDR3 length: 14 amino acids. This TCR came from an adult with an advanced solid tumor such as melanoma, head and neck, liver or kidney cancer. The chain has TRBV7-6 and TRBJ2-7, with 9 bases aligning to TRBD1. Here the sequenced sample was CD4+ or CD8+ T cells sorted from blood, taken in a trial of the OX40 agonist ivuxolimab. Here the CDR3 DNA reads TGTGCCAGCAGCGCAAACCGGGACAGGGCCGAGCAGTACTTC. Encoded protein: CASSANRDRAEQYF.